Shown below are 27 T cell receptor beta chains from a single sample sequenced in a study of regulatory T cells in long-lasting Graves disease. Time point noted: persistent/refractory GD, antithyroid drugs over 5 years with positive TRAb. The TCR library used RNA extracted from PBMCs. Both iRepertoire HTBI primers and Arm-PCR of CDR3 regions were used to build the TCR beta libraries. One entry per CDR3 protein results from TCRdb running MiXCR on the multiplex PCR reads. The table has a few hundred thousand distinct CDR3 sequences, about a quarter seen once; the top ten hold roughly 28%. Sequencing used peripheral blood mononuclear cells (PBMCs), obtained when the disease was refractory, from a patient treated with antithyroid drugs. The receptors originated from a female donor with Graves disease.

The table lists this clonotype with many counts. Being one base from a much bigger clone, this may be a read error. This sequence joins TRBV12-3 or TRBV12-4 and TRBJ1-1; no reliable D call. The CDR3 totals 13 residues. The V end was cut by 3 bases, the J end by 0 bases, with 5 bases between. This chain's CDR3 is CASSFQMNTEAFF. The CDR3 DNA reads TGTGCCAGCAGTTTCCAAATGAACACTGAAGCTTTCTTT.

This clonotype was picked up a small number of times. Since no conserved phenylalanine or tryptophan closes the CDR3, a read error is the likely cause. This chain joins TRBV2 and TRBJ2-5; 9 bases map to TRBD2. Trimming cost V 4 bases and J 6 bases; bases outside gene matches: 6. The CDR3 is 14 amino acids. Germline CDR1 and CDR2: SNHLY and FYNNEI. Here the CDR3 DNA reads TGTGCCAGCAGTGTAAATAGCGGGAGCAAGACCCAGTACCTC. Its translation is CASSVNSGSKTQYL.

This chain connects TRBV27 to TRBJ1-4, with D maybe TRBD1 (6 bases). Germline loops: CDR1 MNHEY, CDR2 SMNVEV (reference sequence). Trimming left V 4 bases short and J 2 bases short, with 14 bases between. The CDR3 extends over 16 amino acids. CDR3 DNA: TGTGCCAGCAGTTCCGCGGCGGGGGCGACTAATGAAAAACTGTTTTTT. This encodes CASSSAAGATNEKLFF.

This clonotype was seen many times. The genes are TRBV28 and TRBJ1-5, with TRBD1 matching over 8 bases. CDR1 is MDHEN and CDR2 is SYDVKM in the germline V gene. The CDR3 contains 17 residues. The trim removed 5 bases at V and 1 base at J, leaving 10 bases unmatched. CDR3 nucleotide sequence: TGTGCCAGCAGTCCCGGGGCAGGGGGCAGGAGCAATCAGCCCCAGCATTTT. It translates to CASSPGAGGRSNQPQHF.

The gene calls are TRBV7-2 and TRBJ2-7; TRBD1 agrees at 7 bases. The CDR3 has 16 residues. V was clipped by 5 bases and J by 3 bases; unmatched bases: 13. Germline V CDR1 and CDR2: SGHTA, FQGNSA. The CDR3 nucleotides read TGTGCCAGCAGCGGTCTCCACGGGACAGCAAACTACGAGCAGTACTTC. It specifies CASSGLHGTANYEQYF.

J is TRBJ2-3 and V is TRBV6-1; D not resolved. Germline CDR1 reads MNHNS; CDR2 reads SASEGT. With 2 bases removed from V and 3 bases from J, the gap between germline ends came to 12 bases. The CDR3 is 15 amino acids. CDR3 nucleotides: TGTGCCAGCAGTGAAATTACAGCTACGACAGATACGCAGTATTTT. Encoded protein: CASSEITATTDTQYF.

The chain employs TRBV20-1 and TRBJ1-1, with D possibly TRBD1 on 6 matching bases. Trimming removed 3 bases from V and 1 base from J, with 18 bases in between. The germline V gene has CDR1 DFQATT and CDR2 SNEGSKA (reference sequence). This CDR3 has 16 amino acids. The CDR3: CSASSRLLRGNTEAFF. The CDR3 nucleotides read TGCAGTGCTAGCTCCCGCCTCCTCAGGGGGAACACTGAAGCTTTCTTT.

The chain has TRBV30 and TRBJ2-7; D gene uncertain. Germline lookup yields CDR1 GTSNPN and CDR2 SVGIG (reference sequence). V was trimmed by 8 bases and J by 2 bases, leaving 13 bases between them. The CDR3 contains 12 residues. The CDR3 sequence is CAGDTRPYEQYF. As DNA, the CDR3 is TGTGCCGGTGACACACGGCCCTACGAGCAGTACTTC.

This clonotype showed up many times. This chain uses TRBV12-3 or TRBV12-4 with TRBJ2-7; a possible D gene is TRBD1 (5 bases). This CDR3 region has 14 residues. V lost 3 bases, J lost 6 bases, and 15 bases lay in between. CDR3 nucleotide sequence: TGTGCCAGCAGTTTGGAGCAGGGTAGGCTCGAGCAGTACTTC. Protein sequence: CASSLEQGRLEQYF.

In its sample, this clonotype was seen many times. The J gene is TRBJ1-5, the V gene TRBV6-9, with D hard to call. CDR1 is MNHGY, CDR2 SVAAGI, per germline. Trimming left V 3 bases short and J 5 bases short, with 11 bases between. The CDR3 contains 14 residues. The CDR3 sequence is CASSYLSTDQPQHF. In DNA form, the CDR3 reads TGTGCCAGCAGTTACCTCAGTACCGATCAGCCCCAGCATTTT.

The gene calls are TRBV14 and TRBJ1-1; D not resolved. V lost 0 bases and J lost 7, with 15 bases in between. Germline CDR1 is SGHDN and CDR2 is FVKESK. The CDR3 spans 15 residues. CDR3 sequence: CASSQDWPREVEAFF. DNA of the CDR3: TGTGCCAGCAGCCAAGATTGGCCTCGGGAGGTTGAAGCTTTCTTT.

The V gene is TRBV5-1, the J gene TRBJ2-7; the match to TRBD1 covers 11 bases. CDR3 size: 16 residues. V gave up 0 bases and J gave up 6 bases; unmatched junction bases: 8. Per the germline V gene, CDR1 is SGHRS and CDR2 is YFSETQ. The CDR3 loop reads CASSLGWDRGRSEQYF. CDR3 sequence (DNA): TGCGCCAGCAGCTTGGGATGGGACAGGGGGAGATCCGAGCAGTACTTC.

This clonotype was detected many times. Here the CDR3 reads CSVEDRGEETQYF. DNA of the CDR3: TGCAGCGTTGAGGACAGGGGGGAAGAGACCCAGTACTTC. The genes are TRBV29-1 and TRBJ2-5, with 10 bases lining up with TRBD1. This CDR3 is 13 amino acids long. Losses at the gene ends were 3 bases for V and 3 bases for J; bases not matched to a gene: 1. Germline assignment: CDR1 SQVTM and CDR2 ANQGSEA.

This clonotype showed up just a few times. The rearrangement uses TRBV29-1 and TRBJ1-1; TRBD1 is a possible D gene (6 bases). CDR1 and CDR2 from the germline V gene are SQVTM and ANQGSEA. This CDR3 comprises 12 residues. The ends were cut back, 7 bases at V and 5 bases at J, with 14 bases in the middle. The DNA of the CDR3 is TGCAGCGCCAACAGGGATTGGACTGAAGCTTTCTTT. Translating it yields CSANRDWTEAFF. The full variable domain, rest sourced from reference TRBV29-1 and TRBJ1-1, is SAVISQKPSRDICQRGTSLTIQCQVDSQVTMMFWYRQQPGQSLTLIATANQGSEATYESGFVIDKFPISRPNLTFSTLTVSNMSPEDSSIYLCSANRDWTEAFFGQGTRLTVV.

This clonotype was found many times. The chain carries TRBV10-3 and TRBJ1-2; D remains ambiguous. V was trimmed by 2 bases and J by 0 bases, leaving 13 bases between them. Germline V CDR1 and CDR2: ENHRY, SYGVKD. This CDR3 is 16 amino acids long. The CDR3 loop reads CAISEGTGRTNYGYTF. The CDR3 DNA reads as TGTGCCATCAGTGAGGGAACGGGCAGAACTAACTATGGCTACACCTTC.

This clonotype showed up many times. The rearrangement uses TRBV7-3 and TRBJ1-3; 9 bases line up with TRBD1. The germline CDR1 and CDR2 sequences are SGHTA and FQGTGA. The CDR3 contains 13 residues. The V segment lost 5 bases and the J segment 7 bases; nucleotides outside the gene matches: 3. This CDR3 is CASSTGQGNTIYF. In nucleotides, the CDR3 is TGTGCCAGCAGCACCGGACAGGGGAACACCATATATTTT.

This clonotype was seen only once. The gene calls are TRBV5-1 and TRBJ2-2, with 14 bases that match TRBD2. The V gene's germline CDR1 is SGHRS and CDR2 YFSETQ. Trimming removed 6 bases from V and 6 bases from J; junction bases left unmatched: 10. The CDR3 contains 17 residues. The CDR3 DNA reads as TGCGCCAGCACAAAGGGACTAGCGGGAGATCGATCCGGGGAGCTGTTTTTT. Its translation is CASTKGLAGDRSGELFF.

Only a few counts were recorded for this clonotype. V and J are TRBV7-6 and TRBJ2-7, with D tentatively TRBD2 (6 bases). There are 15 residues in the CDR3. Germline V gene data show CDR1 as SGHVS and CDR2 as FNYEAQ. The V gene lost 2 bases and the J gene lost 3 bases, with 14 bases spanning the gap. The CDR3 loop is CASSLFSGEGYEQYF. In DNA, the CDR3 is TGTGCCAGCAGCTTATTTTCGGGAGAGGGCTACGAGCAGTACTTC.

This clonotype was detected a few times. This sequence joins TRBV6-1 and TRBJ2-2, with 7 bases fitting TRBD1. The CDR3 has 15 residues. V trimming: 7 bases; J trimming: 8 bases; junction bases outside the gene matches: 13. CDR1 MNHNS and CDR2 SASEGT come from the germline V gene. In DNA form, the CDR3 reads TGTGCCAGCAAACCAGGGGGAGTACGAACTGGGGAGCTGTTTTTT. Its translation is CASKPGGVRTGELFF.

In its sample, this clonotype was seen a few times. CDR3 residues: CASSQEGTAPYEQYF. The CDR3, as DNA: TGTGCCAGCAGCCAAGAAGGCACCGCCCCCTACGAGCAGTACTTC. The genes are TRBV4-2 and TRBJ2-7, with no clear D. Trimming left V 0 bases short and J 2 bases short, with 11 bases between. Germline V gives CDR1 LGHNA, CDR2 YNFKEQ. This CDR3 comprises 15 residues.

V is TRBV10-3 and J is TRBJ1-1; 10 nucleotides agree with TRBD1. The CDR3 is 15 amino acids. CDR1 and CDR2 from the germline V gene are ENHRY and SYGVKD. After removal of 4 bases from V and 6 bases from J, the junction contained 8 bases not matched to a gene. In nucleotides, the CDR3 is TGTGCCATCAGTGCGGATGACAGGGGGCGTCCTGAAGCTTTCTTT. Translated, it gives CAISADDRGRPEAFF.

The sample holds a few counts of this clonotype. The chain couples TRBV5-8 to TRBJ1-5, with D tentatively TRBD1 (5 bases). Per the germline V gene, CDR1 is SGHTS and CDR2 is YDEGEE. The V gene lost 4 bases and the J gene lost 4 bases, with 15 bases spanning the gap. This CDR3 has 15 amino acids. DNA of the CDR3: TGTGCCAGCAGCCGGAAAGGGGCGGGTAATCAGCCCCAGCATTTT. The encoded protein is CASSRKGAGNQPQHF. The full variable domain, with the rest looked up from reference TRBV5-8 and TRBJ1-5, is EAGVTQSPTHLIKTRGQQATLRCSPISGHTSVYWYQQALGLGLQFLLWYDEGEERNRGNFPPRFSGRQFPNYSSELNVNALELEDSALYLCASSRKGAGNQPQHFGDGTRLSIL.

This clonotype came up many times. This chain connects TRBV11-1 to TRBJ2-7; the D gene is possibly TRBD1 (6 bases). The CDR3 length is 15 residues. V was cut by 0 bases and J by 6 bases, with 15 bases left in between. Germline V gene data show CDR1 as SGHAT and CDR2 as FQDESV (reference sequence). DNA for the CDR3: TGTGCCAGCAGCTTAGCGCCCGGGACACGATTCGAGCAGTACTTC. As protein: CASSLAPGTRFEQYF.

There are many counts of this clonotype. CDR3 sequence: CASSLKVRLAAISPTNTGELFF. Here the CDR3 DNA reads TGTGCCAGCAGTTTGAAGGTCCGGCTAGCGGCAATCAGCCCTACGAACACCGGGGAGCTGTTTTTT. The rearrangement uses TRBV12-3 or TRBV12-4 and TRBJ2-2; 7 bases align to TRBD2. With V trimmed by 3 bases and J by 0 bases, 22 bases remained unmatched. The length of the CDR3 is 22 residues.

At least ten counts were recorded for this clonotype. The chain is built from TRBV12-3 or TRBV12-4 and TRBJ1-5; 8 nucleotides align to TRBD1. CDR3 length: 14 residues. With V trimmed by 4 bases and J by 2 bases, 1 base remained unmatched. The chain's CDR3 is CASSSGGRNQPQHF. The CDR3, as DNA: TGTGCCAGCAGTTCAGGGGGCCGCAATCAGCCCCAGCATTTT.

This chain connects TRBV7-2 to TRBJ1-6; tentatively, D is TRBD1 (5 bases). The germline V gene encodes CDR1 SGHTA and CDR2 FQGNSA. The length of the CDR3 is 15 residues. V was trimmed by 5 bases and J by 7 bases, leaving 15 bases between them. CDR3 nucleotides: TGTGCCAGCAGCCCGGAAGGGACGGCAAATTCACCCCTCCACTTT. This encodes CASSPEGTANSPLHF.

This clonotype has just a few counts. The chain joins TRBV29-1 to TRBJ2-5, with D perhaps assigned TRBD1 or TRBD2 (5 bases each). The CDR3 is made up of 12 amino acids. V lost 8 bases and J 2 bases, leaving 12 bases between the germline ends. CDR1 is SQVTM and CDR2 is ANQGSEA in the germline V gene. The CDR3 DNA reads TGCAGCCTCCGGGACGGGCAAGAGACCCAGTACTTC. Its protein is CSLRDGQETQYF.